This TCR beta chain was captured in a study of cytomegalovirus exposure and HLA in healthy donors. General observations from the study: When a later analysis compared HLA-associated TCR beta chains with equally common others, the HLA-associated chains turned out to be more clonally expanded and to have lower generation probabilities. The analysis excluded some indistinguishable V segments, including TRBV6-2 and TRBV6-3.

13 Jbeta primers and 60 Vbeta primers were used for the PCR. Some clones are missing from TCRdb's copy, which holds only in-frame ones; the method was immunoSEQ multiplex PCR. This table holds about 150,000 clones, 72% found once. V was shortened by 2 bases and J by 1 base, with 12 bases between the two germline ends. Germline CDR1 PRHDT, CDR2 FYEKMQ (reference sequence). This CDR3 has 15 amino acids. Donors in the study were healthy people who gave bone marrow. Concerning this clone: Its antigen is unknown.

J is TRBJ2-7 and V is TRBV13; D is undetermined. The sequenced sample was PBMCs. This clonotype originated in a man aged 40-49 years in good health and CMV-seronegative. The chain's CDR3 is CASSLSDSRSYEQYF. DNA for the CDR3: TGTGCCAGCAGCTTATCCGACTCTAGATCCTACGAGCAGTACTTC.